This is a list of T cell receptor beta chains from one sample in a study of vaccination and CD4 T cells after COVID-19. TCRdb reprocessed the PCR reads via MiXCR and lists one record per CDR3 protein. There are some 15,000 distinct CDR3 sequences in the sample; 35% to 40% occur only once, and 15% to 20% lies in the top ten. Their recognized antigens are unknown. Sequencing input: cultured CD4+ T cells from blood. These receptors all stem from a human donor with COVID-19. Both conserved end residues are part of each CDR3. The order of the fields is CDR3 length, J gene, V gene, clone size, CDR3 protein. Rows give clone size only sometimes, using once, few, many, or a class for an expanded clone.

15	TRBJ2-3	TRBV11-2	NA	CASSLDPGSPGTQYF
15	TRBJ1-2	TRBV2	medium-sized	CASRGQGTTNYGYTF
14	TRBJ2-1	TRBV7-8	NA	CASSSRVAGNEQFF
14	TRBJ1-3	TRBV6-1	NA	CASSQVFSGNTIYF
15	TRBJ1-1	TRBV11-2	NA	CASRPTSGGFAEAFF
16	TRBJ2-1	TRBV7-6	NA	CASSSVAGDAYNEQFF
13	TRBJ1-2	TRBV28	few	CASKDRPNYGYTF
18	TRBJ2-7	TRBV15	NA	CATSKPGQGLRSSYEQYF
13	TRBJ1-1	TRBV20-1	few	CSARDRASTEAFF
14	TRBJ1-1	TRBV11-2	few	CASSFQGSGTEAFF
15	TRBJ1-3	TRBV2	NA	CASSKGFTSGNTIYF
12	TRBJ1-5	TRBV28	NA	CASSSTVQPQHF
12	TRBJ1-2	TRBV11-3	once	CASSFIGEGYTF
13	TRBJ2-7	TRBV3-1	NA	CASSQAPRYEQYF
15	TRBJ1-6	TRBV7-2	few	CASSLGPVGDSPLHF
15	TRBJ1-5	TRBV19	few	CASSIARGRDQPQHF
15	TRBJ2-2	TRBV6-1	few	CASQPGLAVPGELFF
13	TRBJ2-7	TRBV2	NA	CASSGGALYEQYF
13	TRBJ2-7	TRBV25-1	NA	CASSEWRRDEQYF
12	TRBJ2-5	TRBV5-3	NA	CARKKGLETQYF
13	TRBJ1-3	TRBV5-4	NA	CASSFLEGNTIYF
11	TRBJ1-5	TRBV6-1	NA	CASSGNQPQHF
16	TRBJ1-6	TRBV5-4	NA	CASSPGTGAQNSPLHF
14	TRBJ2-1	TRBV20-1	NA	CSAPDIRDIDEQFF
15	TRBJ2-6	TRBV15	NA	CATSRARTGANVLTF
14	TRBJ2-5	TRBV7-7	NA	CASSLVGGEETQYF
14	TRBJ1-2	TRBV5-1	NA	CASSSTGTDYGYTF
15	TRBJ1-5	TRBV6-1	NA	CASSDQQGSIGRQHF
14	TRBJ2-5	TRBV20-1	few	CSAPRGGVGETQYF
15	TRBJ1-2	TRBV6-1	few	CASSTRTGGNYGYTF
17	TRBJ2-7	TRBV7-2	NA	CASSWIRGKGNSYEQYF
16	TRBJ2-2	TRBV7-9	NA	CASSLLAGGPTGELFF
14	TRBJ2-5	TRBV20-1	few	CSASWAGGLKTQYF
16	TRBJ2-1	TRBV20-1	NA	CSAPLSLAGPYNEQFF
17	TRBJ2-3	TRBV2	NA	CASSEGLAGGQWDTQYF
16	TRBJ1-1	TRBV2	NA	CASILSQLIKNTEAFF
14	TRBJ2-1	TRBV6-5	few	CASSSRGTYNEQFF
13	TRBJ2-3	TRBV7-8	NA	CASSDKIPYTQYF
13	TRBJ1-3	TRBV30	NA	CAWSVGRRNTIYF
16	TRBJ2-5	TRBV14	few	CASSSGLAGRLETQYF
14	TRBJ2-5	TRBV7-8	NA	CASSPGQHQETQYF
12	TRBJ2-3	TRBV10-3	NA	CAISEAADTQYF
10	TRBJ1-1	TRBV10-2	NA	CATFNTEAFF
14	TRBJ2-3	TRBV19	few	CASRQGSPTDTQYF
16	TRBJ1-1	TRBV20-1	NA	CSARPDRGLLNTEAFF
14	TRBJ1-5	TRBV20-1	NA	CSVLGDAYNQPQHF
14	TRBJ2-1	TRBV15	NA	CATSRDEDYNEQFF
15	TRBJ1-5	TRBV20-1	medium-sized	CSARAPDRSNQPQHF
14	TRBJ1-2	TRBV12-3/TRBV12-4	NA	CASTEGHQNYGYTF
13	TRBJ2-4	TRBV6-2/TRBV6-3	few	CASRTILGNIQYF
14	TRBJ2-4	TRBV20-1	NA	CSAKIRGAQGIQYF
18	TRBJ2-6	TRBV7-9	NA	CASSRGGTGGSGANVLTF
18	TRBJ1-5	TRBV6-1	NA	CASSEWRTGMSRIQPQHF
14	TRBJ2-3	TRBV15	few	CATSARQGADTQYF